This is a list of T cell receptor beta chains from one sample in a study of tumor-infiltrating lymphocytes in primary liver carcinoma. TCRdb recomputed calls from the multiplex PCR reads with MiXCR, one row per CDR3 protein. The data show approximately 120,000 distinct CDR3 sequences, under 65% seen once. The sample comprised liver tumor tissue from sampling region 3. Every receptor here comes from a woman aged 55-69 years with primary liver carcinoma and hepatitis B virus infection. The CDR3 runs from the conserved cysteine through the conserved F or W. Each record gives: D gene, V gene, clone size, J gene, CDR3 DNA, CDR3 protein. A D gene is named only where the DNA matches it firmly. Some rows mark clone size as missing; the rest say once, few, many or name a class of expanded clone.

D: TRBD1
V: TRBV6-1
size: -
J: TRBJ1-2
DNA: TGTGCCAGCAGTGGACAGGGTCGGGCCTATGGCTACACCTTC
CDR3: CASSGQGRAYGYTF

D: -
V: TRBV29-1
size: -
J: TRBJ2-1
DNA: TGCAGCGTTTTGACCCCATTACAGGTGGGGCGTAGGTATAAGCAGTTCTTC
CDR3: CSVLTPLQVGRRYKQFF

D: -
V: TRBV6-5
size: -
J: TRBJ2-1
DNA: TGTGCCAGCAGGTCCCTTAGGGGGGATGAGCAGTTCTTC
CDR3: CASRSLRGDEQFF

D: TRBD1
V: TRBV5-5
size: -
J: TRBJ2-1
DNA: TGTGCCAGCAGCTCGGACAGGGGGCCGACTTACAATGAGCAGTTCTTC
CDR3: CASSSDRGPTYNEQFF

D: -
V: TRBV10-3
size: -
J: TRBJ2-7
DNA: TGTGCCATCGGTGAGTCCCTGGACTCCTACGAGCAGTATTTC
CDR3: CAIGESLDSYEQYF

D: -
V: TRBV11-2
size: -
J: TRBJ2-3
DNA: TGTGCCAGAAAACCGGAACTGGGCACAGATACGCATCATTTT
CDR3: CARKPELGTDTHHF

D: -
V: TRBV11-2
size: -
J: TRBJ2-2
DNA: TGTGCCAGCGGCTTCAGCGTATTCACCGGGGAGCTGTTTTTC
CDR3: CASGFSVFTGELFF

D: -
V: TRBV5-1
size: -
J: TRBJ1-1
DNA: TGCGCCAGCAGCCAGATGCAGACCTCACTGGCCACTGAAGCTTTCTTT
CDR3: CASSQMQTSLATEAFF

D: TRBD1
V: TRBV5-1
size: -
J: TRBJ2-7
DNA: TGCGCCGGCAGCTCAGGACAGGGGTACGAGCAGTACTTC
CDR3: CAGSSGQGYEQYF

D: -
V: TRBV11-1
size: -
J: TRBJ1-2
DNA: TGTGCCAGCAGCTACCCAAAGCTCTATGGCTACGCCTTC
CDR3: CASSYPKLYGYAF

D: -
V: TRBV11-3
size: -
J: TRBJ1-1
DNA: TGTGTCAGCAGCCAGGACGGCTTGAACACTGTAGTTTTCTTT
CDR3: CVSSQDGLNTVVFF

D: -
V: TRBV11-1
size: -
J: TRBJ1-5
DNA: TGTGCCAACAGCCGAGACGGGAATCTGCCCCAGCATTTT
CDR3: CANSRDGNLPQHF

D: -
V: TRBV29-1
size: -
J: TRBJ1-1
DNA: TGCAGCGTTGGCCCGAGACAGAGCCTGAGCATTGAAGCTTTCTTT
CDR3: CSVGPRQSLSIEAFF

D: TRBD2
V: TRBV4-1
size: -
J: TRBJ2-2
DNA: TGCGACAGCAGCCGCGGACTAGCTCAGAACACCGGGGAGCTGTATTTT
CDR3: CDSSRGLAQNTGELYF

D: -
V: TRBV28
size: -
J: TRBJ2-1
DNA: TGTGCCAGCAGTTTTAATCAGGGGACCAAATCCAATTACAATGAGCAGTTCTTC
CDR3: CASSFNQGTKSNYNEQFF

D: TRBD1
V: TRBV5-1
size: many
J: TRBJ1-1
DNA: TGCGCCAGCAGCGCCGGGACAGCGGTCACTGAAGCTTTCTTT
CDR3: CASSAGTAVTEAFF

D: TRBD1
V: TRBV6-6
size: many
J: TRBJ1-1
DNA: TGTGCCAGCAGGCAGGTTACAGGGGACACTGAAGCTTTCTTT
CDR3: CASRQVTGDTEAFF

D: -
V: TRBV28
size: few
J: TRBJ2-7
DNA: TGTGCCAGCAGTTTGGGGCCCGGACAGTCTTCCTCCTACGAGCAGTACTTC
CDR3: CASSLGPGQSSSYEQYF

D: -
V: TRBV28
size: -
J: TRBJ1-1
DNA: TGTGTCAGCAGTTTTCAGGGGAGTAGGACTGAAGCTTTCTTT
CDR3: CVSSFQGSRTEAFF

D: -
V: TRBV29-1
size: -
J: TRBJ2-5
DNA: TGCAGCGTGCACAGGGGAGGGGAGACCCACTATTTC
CDR3: CSVHRGGETHYF

D: -
V: TRBV29-1
size: -
J: TRBJ2-3
DNA: TGCAGCGCTGGCGGGGGCAACACAGATACGCTGTATTTT
CDR3: CSAGGGNTDTLYF

D: TRBD2
V: TRBV20-1
size: few
J: TRBJ2-5
DNA: TGCAGTGACCAACTAGCGGGAGATTTTCGAGAGACCCAGTACTTC
CDR3: CSDQLAGDFRETQYF

D: TRBD1
V: TRBV11-2
size: -
J: TRBJ1-2
DNA: TGTGCCAGAAGCTTAGAGGGGGCCAGTGGTTGTGGCTACACCTTC
CDR3: CARSLEGASGCGYTF

D: -
V: TRBV28
size: -
J: TRBJ2-7
DNA: TGTGCCAGCAGCCCTCAGAGGAGGGGGCGGACAAGCTCCTACGATCAGTACTTC
CDR3: CASSPQRRGRTSSYDQYF

D: -
V: TRBV12-3/TRBV12-4
size: once
J: TRBJ2-1
DNA: TGTGCCATCAGTCGACAACATGAGCAGTTCTTC
CDR3: CAISRQHEQFF

D: -
V: TRBV12-3/TRBV12-4
size: -
J: TRBJ2-6
DNA: TGTGTCAGCAGCCAGGGACGGCACTCTGGGCCCAACGTCCTGACTTTC
CDR3: CVSSQGRHSGPNVLTF

D: -
V: TRBV6-1
size: -
J: TRBJ2-3
DNA: TGTACCAGCAGTGAAGGTTCGGCCCAGATCCCCACAGATATGCAGTATTTT
CDR3: CTSSEGSAQIPTDMQYF

D: -
V: TRBV12-3/TRBV12-4
size: many
J: TRBJ1-5
DNA: TGTGCCAGCAGTCCGTTGGGAGGGGTTGAGCAGCCCCAGCATTTT
CDR3: CASSPLGGVEQPQHF

D: TRBD1
V: TRBV11-2
size: -
J: TRBJ1-2
DNA: TGTGTCAGCAGCTTAAACAGGGGATTCTATTACTACACCTTC
CDR3: CVSSLNRGFYYYTF

D: -
V: TRBV10-2
size: -
J: TRBJ1-1
DNA: TGCGCCGGTAGAGAGCCTAGGGGCGTCGGCACTGAAGCTTTCTTT
CDR3: CAGREPRGVGTEAFF

D: -
V: TRBV11-3
size: medium-sized
J: TRBJ2-4
DNA: TGTGCCAGCAGCTTGCAGGGGAACATTCAGTACTTC
CDR3: CASSLQGNIQYF

D: -
V: TRBV28
size: -
J: TRBJ2-3
DNA: TGTGCCAGCAGTACTCGGAGAGGGACGCCAGATACGCAGTATTTT
CDR3: CASSTRRGTPDTQYF

D: TRBD2
V: TRBV5-5
size: -
J: TRBJ2-1
DNA: TGTGCCAGCATCTTGTCGACTAGCGAGTACTATGAGCAGTTCTTC
CDR3: CASILSTSEYYEQFF

D: -
V: TRBV4-1
size: -
J: TRBJ2-7
DNA: TGCGTCAGCAGCCAAGTTATGAGGACTACCTTGTTCTCCTACGAGCAGTACTTC
CDR3: CVSSQVMRTTLFSYEQYF

D: TRBD2
V: TRBV5-4
size: -
J: TRBJ2-5
DNA: TGTGCCAGCAGCTTGACAGGGACTAGCGAGAGCATCGAGACCCAGTACTTC
CDR3: CASSLTGTSESIETQYF

D: -
V: TRBV11-2
size: -
J: TRBJ1-2
DNA: TGTGCCAGCAGTCCAGCCTCGGGGAAGCCTAGCTATGGCTACACCTTC
CDR3: CASSPASGKPSYGYTF

D: -
V: TRBV11-1
size: medium-sized
J: TRBJ2-1
DNA: TGTGCCAGCAGCTTAGGGACTGTAAATGAGCAGTTCTTC
CDR3: CASSLGTVNEQFF

D: -
V: TRBV30
size: many
J: TRBJ2-5
DNA: TGTGCCTGGAGGAGACAGTCAGAGAAGACCCAGTACTTC
CDR3: CAWRRQSEKTQYF

D: TRBD1
V: TRBV6-1
size: -
J: TRBJ2-7
DNA: TGCGCCAGCAGTGATGCACCGGGACAGGTCTCCTACGAGAAGTACTTC
CDR3: CASSDAPGQVSYEKYF

D: -
V: TRBV5-1
size: -
J: TRBJ2-4
DNA: TGCGCCAGCAGCATGGGGGCAGGGAGCGTCAAAAACGTTCAGTACTTC
CDR3: CASSMGAGSVKNVQYF

D: -
V: TRBV12-3/TRBV12-4
size: many
J: TRBJ2-6
DNA: TGTGCCAGCAGGCTGTCTGGGGCCAACGTCCTGACTTTC
CDR3: CASRLSGANVLTF